This TCR beta chain emerged from a study of control samples from healthy donors and cancer patients. Here immunoSEQ multiplex PCR was the method, and the copy in TCRdb shows in-frame clones only, minus some. The sample lists 95,000 to 150,000 clones, roughly 92% seen once, with around 7.6% in the top ten. In germline, CDR1 is SGHDT, CDR2 YYEEEE. The CDR3 extends over 14 amino acids. V was trimmed by 0 bases and J by 4 bases, leaving 10 bases between them. The source of this sequence is a woman younger than 30 in good health. Sequencing was performed on blood. The rearrangement links TRBV5-6 to TRBJ2-5; D remains ambiguous. The CDR3 reads CASSLGGFVETQYF. The CDR3 region has the DNA TGTGCCAGCAGCTTGGGGGGATTTGTAGAGACCCAGTACTTC.